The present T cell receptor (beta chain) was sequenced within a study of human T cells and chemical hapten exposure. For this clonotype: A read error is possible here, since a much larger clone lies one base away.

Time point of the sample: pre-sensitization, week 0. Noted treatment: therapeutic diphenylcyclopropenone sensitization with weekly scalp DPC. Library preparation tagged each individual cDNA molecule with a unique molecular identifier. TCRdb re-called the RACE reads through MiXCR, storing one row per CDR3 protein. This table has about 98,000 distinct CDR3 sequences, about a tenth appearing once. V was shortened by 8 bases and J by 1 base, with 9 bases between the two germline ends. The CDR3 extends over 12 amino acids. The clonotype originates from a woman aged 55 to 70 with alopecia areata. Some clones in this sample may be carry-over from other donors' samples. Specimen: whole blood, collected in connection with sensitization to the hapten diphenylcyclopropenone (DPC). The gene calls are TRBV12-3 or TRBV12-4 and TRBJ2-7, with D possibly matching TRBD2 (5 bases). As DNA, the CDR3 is TGTGCCAGCGGGAGCTGGTCCTACGAGCAGTACTTC. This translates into CASGSWSYEQYF.